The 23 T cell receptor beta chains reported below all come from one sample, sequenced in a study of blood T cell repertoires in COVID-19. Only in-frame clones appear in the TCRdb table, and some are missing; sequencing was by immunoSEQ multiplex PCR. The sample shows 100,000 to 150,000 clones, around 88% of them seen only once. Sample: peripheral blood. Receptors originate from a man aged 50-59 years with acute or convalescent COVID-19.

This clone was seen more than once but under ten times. The CDR3 DNA sequence: TGTGCCAGCAGAGATTGGACAGCTCCTCGAGCTTTCTTT. This gives the protein CASRDWTAPRAFF. This chain links TRBV2 with TRBJ1-1; a weak D match, TRBD1 (6 bases). Germline CDR1 is SNHLY and CDR2 is FYNNEI. Trimming pared 6 bases from V and 10 bases from J, leaving 18 bases between. The CDR3 sequence is 13 residues long.

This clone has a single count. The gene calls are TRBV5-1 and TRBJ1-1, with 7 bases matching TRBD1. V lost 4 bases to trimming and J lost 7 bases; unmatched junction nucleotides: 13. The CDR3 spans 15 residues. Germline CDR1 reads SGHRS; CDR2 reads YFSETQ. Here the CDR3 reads CASSRLYRGDGEAFF. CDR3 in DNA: TGCGCCAGCAGCCGACTTTACAGGGGCGACGGTGAAGCTTTCTTT.

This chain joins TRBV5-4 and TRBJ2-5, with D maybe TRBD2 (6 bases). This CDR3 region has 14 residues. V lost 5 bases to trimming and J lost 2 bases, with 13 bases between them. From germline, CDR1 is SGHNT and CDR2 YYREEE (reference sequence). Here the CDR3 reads CASSSRDFQETQYF. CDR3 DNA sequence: TGTGCCAGCAGTTCCCGGGACTTTCAAGAGACCCAGTACTTC.

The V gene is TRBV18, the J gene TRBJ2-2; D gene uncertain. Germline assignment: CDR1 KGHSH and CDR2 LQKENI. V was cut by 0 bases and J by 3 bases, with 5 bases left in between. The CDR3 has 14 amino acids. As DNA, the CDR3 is TGTGCCAGCTCACCACCACGAGACACCGGGGAGCTGTTTTTT. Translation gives CASSPPRDTGELFF.

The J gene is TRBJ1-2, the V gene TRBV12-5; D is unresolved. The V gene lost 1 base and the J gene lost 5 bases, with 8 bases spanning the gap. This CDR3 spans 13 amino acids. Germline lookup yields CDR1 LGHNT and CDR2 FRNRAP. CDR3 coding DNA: TGTGCTAGTGGTTTGGCTCAGGCATATGGCTACACCTTC. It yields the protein CASGLAQAYGYTF.

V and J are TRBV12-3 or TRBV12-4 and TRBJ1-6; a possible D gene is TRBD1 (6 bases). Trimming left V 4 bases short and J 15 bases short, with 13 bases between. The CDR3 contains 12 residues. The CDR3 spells CASSWTADYLHF. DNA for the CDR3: TGTGCCAGCAGTTGGACAGCCGATTACCTCCACTTT.

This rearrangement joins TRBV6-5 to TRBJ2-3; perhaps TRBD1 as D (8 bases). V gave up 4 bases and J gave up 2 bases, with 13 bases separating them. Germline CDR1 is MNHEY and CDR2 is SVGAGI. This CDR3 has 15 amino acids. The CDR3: CASSWTGRDTDTQYF. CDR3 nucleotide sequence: TGTGCCAGCAGTTGGACAGGGAGGGACACAGATACGCAGTATTTT.

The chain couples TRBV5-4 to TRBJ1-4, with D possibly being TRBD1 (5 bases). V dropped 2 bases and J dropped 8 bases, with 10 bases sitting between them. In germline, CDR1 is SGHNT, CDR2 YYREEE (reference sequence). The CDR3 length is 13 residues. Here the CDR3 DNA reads TGTGCCAGCAGCTTTTGGGAGGGGGAAAAACTGTTTTTT. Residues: CASSFWEGEKLFF.

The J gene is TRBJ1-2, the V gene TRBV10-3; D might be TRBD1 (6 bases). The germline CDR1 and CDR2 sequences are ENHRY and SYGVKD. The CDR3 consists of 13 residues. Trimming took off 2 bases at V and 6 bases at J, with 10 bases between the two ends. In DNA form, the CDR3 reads TGTGCCATCAGTGAGAGCAGGGGAGATGGCTACACCTTC. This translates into CAISESRGDGYTF.

In DNA, the CDR3 is TGTGCCAGCAGTTTATTCCCGGGATGGACTGACACTGAAGCTTTCTTT. Translation: CASSLFPGWTDTEAFF. This chain connects TRBV27 to TRBJ1-1; D is ambiguous. With 1 base removed from V and 3 bases from J, the gap between germline ends came to 15 bases. The V gene's germline CDR1 is MNHEY and CDR2 SMNVEV (reference sequence). This CDR3 has 16 residues.

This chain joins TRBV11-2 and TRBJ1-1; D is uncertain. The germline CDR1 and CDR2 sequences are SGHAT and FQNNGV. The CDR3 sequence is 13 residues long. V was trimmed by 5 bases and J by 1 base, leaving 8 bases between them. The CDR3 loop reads CASSLRQNTEAFF. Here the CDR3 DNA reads TGTGCCAGCAGCCTCCGACAGAACACTGAAGCTTTCTTT.

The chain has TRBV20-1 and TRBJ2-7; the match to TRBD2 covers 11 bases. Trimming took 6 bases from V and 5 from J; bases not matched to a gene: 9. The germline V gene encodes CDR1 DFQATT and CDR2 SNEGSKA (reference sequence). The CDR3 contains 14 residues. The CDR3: CSASRSGREDEQYF. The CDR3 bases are TGCAGTGCGAGTCGTAGCGGGAGGGAGGACGAGCAGTACTTC.

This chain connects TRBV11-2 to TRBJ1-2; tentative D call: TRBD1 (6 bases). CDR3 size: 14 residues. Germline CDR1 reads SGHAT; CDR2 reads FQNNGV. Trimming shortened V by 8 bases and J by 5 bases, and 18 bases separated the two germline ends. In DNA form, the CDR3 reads TGTGCCAGCCAGGCGGACAGTCCAATTTATGGCTACACCTTC. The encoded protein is CASQADSPIYGYTF.

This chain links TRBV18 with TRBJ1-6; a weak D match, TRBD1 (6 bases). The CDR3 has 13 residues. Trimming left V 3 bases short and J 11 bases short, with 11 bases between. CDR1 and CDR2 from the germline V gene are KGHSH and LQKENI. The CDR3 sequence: CASSPQTGPPLHF. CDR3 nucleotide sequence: TGTGCCAGCTCACCCCAAACAGGGCCACCCCTCCACTTT.

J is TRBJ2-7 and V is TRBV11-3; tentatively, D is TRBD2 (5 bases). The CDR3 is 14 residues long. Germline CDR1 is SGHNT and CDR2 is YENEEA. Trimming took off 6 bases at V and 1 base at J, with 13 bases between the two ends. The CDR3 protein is CASSPARGSYEQYF. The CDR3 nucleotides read TGTGCCAGCAGTCCGGCTCGGGGTTCCTACGAGCAGTACTTC. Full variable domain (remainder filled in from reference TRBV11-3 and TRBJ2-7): EAGVVQSPRYKIIEKKQPVAFWCNPISGHNTLYWYLQNLGQGPELLIRYENEEAVDDSQLPKDRFSAERLKGVDSTLKIQPAELGDSAVYLCASSPARGSYEQYFGPGTRLTVT.

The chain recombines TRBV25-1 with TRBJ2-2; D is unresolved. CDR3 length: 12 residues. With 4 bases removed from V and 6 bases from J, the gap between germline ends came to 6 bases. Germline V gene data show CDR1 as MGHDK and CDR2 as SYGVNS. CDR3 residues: CASSGGAGELFF. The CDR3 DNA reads TGTGCCAGCAGTGGAGGTGCCGGGGAGCTGTTTTTT.

CDR3 sequence reads: CASSPRIDPGTEAFF. The DNA for the CDR3 is TGTGCCAGCTCACCCCGGATAGACCCGGGCACTGAAGCTTTCTTT. The chain couples TRBV18 to TRBJ1-1, with D uncertain. Trimming shortened V by 3 bases and J by 4 bases, and 15 bases separated the two germline ends. Germline assignment: CDR1 KGHSH and CDR2 LQKENI. This CDR3 has 15 amino acids.

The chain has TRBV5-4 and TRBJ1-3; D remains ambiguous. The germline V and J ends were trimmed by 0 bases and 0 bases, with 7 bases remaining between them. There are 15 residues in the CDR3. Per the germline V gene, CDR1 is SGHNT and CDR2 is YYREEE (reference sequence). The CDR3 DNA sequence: TGTGCCAGCAGCTTGGACGTCAGCTCTGGAAACACCATATATTTT. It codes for CASSLDVSSGNTIYF. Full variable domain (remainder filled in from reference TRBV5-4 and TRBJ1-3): ETGVTQSPTHLIKTRGQQVTLRCSSQSGHNTVSWYQQALGQGPQFIFQYYREEENGRGNFPPRFSGLQFPNYSSELNVNALELDDSALYLCASSLDVSSGNTIYFGEGSWLTVV.

The CDR3 spells CASSLTESTEAFF. The CDR3 DNA follows: TGTGCCAGCAGCCTTACAGAGAGTACTGAAGCTTTCTTT. V usage is TRBV11-2 and J usage is TRBJ1-1; D not certain. CDR1 SGHAT and CDR2 FQNNGV come from the germline V gene. The CDR3 spans 13 residues. The V end lost 5 bases, the J end lost 5 bases, and 12 bases lay between the germline ends.

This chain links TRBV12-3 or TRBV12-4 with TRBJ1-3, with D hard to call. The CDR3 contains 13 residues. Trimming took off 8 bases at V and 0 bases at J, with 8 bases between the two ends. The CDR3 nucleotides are TGTGCCAGCCTACAGAGCTCTGGAAACACCATATATTTT. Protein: CASLQSSGNTIYF.

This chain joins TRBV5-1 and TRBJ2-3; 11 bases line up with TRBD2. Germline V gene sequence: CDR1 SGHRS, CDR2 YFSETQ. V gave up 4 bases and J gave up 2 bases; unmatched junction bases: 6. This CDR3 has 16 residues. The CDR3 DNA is TGCGCCAGCAGCCCTTTACTAGCGGGGGCCACAGATACGCAGTATTTT. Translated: CASSPLLAGATDTQYF.

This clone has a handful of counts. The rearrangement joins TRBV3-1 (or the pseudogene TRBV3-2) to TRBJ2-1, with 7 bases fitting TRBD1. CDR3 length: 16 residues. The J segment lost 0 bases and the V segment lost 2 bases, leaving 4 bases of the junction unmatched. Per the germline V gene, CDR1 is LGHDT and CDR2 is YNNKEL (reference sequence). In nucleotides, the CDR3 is TGTGCCAGCAGCCAACAACAGGGGAGCTCCTACAATGAGCAGTTCTTC. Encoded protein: CASSQQQGSSYNEQFF.

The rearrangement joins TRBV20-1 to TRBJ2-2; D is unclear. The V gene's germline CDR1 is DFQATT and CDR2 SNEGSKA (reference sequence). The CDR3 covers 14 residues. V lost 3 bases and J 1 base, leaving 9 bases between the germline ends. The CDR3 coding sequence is TGCAGTGCTAGTCACAACAGGAACACCGGGGAGCTGTTTTTT. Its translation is CSASHNRNTGELFF.